This T cell receptor (beta chain) was documented in a study of cytomegalovirus exposure and HLA in healthy donors. Study observations and caveats: The study put 150 or so TCR beta chains on its list as cytomegalovirus-associated.

CDR3 length: 16 residues. Trimming removed 4 bases from V and 5 bases from J, with 19 bases in between. Germline values: CDR1 SGHRS, CDR2 YFSETQ. This clone is termed medium-sized. Its antigen remains unknown. There were likely unrecorded immune exposures, though donors were nominally healthy when sampled. Primers for the PCR totalled 60 Vbeta and 13 Jbeta. Profiled with immunoSEQ multiplex PCR; TCRdb holds only in-frame clones, not every one. The sample contains about 220,000 clones, approximately 70% of which appear only once. This TCR came from a woman aged 25 to 39 in good health and CMV-seronegative. Material for sequencing was PBMCs. The genes are TRBV5-1 and TRBJ2-1; weak D call: TRBD1 (7 bases). CDR3 in amino acids: CASSIWTGSGHNEQFF. CDR3 nucleotide sequence: TGCGCCAGCAGCATATGGACAGGTAGCGGACACAATGAGCAGTTCTTC.